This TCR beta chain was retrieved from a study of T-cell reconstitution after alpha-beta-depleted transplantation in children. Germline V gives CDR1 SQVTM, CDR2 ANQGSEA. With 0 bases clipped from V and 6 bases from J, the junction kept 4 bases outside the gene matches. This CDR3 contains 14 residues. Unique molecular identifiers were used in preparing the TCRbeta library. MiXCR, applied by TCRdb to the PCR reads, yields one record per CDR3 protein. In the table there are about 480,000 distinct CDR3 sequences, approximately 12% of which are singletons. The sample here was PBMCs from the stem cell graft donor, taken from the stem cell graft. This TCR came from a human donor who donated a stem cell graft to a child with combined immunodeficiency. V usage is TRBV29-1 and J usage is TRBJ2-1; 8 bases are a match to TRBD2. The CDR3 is CSVEDLRGGNEQFF. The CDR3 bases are TGCAGCGTTGAAGATCTTCGGGGGGGCAATGAGCAGTTCTTC.